The 18 T cell receptor beta chains presented below share a single source sample, sequenced in a study of OX40 agonist ivuxolimab in advanced cancers. TCRdb's copy holds only in-frame clones and misses some; the assay was immunoSEQ multiplex PCR. The sample has about 31,000 clones, approximately 90% seen once; the top ten hold 38%. The sample consisted of CD4+ or CD8+ T cells sorted from blood, taken in a trial of the OX40 agonist ivuxolimab. Source of these receptors: an adult with an advanced solid tumor such as melanoma, head and neck, liver or kidney cancer.

The rearrangement joins TRBV10-3 to TRBJ1-2, with unresolved D. Germline-derived CDR1 and CDR2 are ENHRY and SYGVKD. This CDR3 spans 14 amino acids. The germline V and J ends were trimmed by 1 base and 3 bases, with 9 bases remaining between them. For the CDR3, the DNA is TGTGCCATCAGTGAGTTCCACCGGTACTATGGCTACACCTTC. As protein: CAISEFHRYYGYTF.

The V and J genes are TRBV7-9 and TRBJ2-3; D gene uncertain. V lost 0 bases to trimming and J lost 4 bases, with 11 bases between them. The CDR3 is made up of 15 amino acids. Germline-derived CDR1 and CDR2 are SEHNR and FQNEAQ (reference sequence). The CDR3 region has the DNA TGTGCCAGCAGCTTAGCCCAAGGGTCAGCAGATACGCAGTATTTT. It yields the protein CASSLAQGSADTQYF.

The rearrangement uses TRBV27 and TRBJ1-1, with a possible D match to TRBD1 (5 bases). This CDR3 region has 11 residues. Trimming took off 6 bases at V and 5 bases at J, with 7 bases between the two ends. Germline lookup yields CDR1 MNHEY and CDR2 SMNVEV (reference sequence). The CDR3 loop reads CASSGGTEAFF. The CDR3 coding sequence is TGTGCCAGCAGCGGGGGAACTGAAGCTTTCTTT.

V and J are TRBV2 and TRBJ1-5, with 8 positions matching TRBD1. V lost 4 bases, J lost 6 bases, and 5 bases stayed unmatched. The V gene's germline CDR1 is SNHLY and CDR2 FYNNEI. CDR3 length equals 14 residues. DNA of the CDR3: TGTGCCAGCAGTGTAACAGGGGGTAGTCAGCCCCAGCATTTT. Its translation is CASSVTGGSQPQHF.

This chain connects TRBV28 to TRBJ1-5, with 8 bases identical to TRBD1. V lost 7 bases and J lost 0; bases outside the gene matches: 14. The CDR3 sequence is 18 residues long. CDR1 and CDR2 (germline): MDHEN, SYDVKM. The CDR3 nucleotides are TGTGCCAGCACCTCTTTCAGGACAGGGATGTTTAGCAATCAGCCCCAGCATTTT. Its translation: CASTSFRTGMFSNQPQHF.

This chain joins TRBV27 and TRBJ1-5; D ambiguous. Trimming took 4 bases from V and 0 from J, leaving 7 bases between them. The CDR3 loop spans 14 amino acids. Germline CDR1 reads MNHEY; CDR2 reads SMNVEV (reference sequence). The CDR3 DNA follows: TGTGCCAGCAGTTCCCTCCCTAGCAATCAGCCCCAGCATTTT. Translation: CASSSLPSNQPQHF.

This clone was counted only a few times. The chain links TRBV6-5 to TRBJ2-7; D perhaps matches TRBD2 (6 bases). Per the germline V gene, CDR1 is MNHEY and CDR2 is SVGAGI. V shed 2 bases and J shed 6 bases, with 8 bases lying between them. The CDR3 loop spans 12 amino acids. CDR3: CASSYGTLEQYF. The CDR3, as DNA: TGTGCCAGCAGTTACGGGACTCTCGAGCAGTACTTC.

The chain recombines TRBV13 with TRBJ2-3, with 12 bases fitting TRBD2. With V trimmed by 5 bases and J by 0 bases, 6 bases remained unmatched. The germline V gene has CDR1 PRHDT and CDR2 FYEKMQ (reference sequence). The CDR3 consists of 17 residues. The DNA for the CDR3 is TGTGCCAGCAGCCTCCGGACTAGCGGGACAAGCACAGATACGCAGTATTTT. Translated: CASSLRTSGTSTDTQYF.

CDR3 sequence (DNA): TGTGCCAGCAGCTTCGTCCGGGAGGGGGCAGATACGCAGTATTTT. Translation: CASSFVREGADTQYF. The chain employs TRBV7-8 and TRBJ2-3; 8 bases map to TRBD2. Per the germline V gene, CDR1 is SGHVS and CDR2 is FQNEAQ. With V trimmed by 3 bases and J by 4 bases, 6 bases remained unmatched. The CDR3 has 15 residues.

This sequence joins TRBV30 and TRBJ1-3; no clear D gene. Looked up from germline, CDR1 is GTSNPN and CDR2 is SVGIG (reference sequence). The CDR3 loop spans 13 amino acids. Deletions cut 0 bases from V and 4 bases from J, with 7 bases between. The CDR3 DNA follows: TGTGCCTGGAGTGTAGGCGGAGGAAACACCATATATTTT. It encodes CAWSVGGGNTIYF.

The V and J genes are TRBV6-1 and TRBJ2-1, with 7 nucleotides matching TRBD2. V lost 1 base and J lost 2; bases outside the gene matches: 2. Germline assignment: CDR1 MNHNS and CDR2 SASEGT. The length of the CDR3 is 15 residues. This CDR3 reads CASSEGAGPYNEQFF. The DNA for the CDR3 is TGTGCCAGCAGTGAAGGAGCGGGACCCTACAATGAGCAGTTCTTC.

The chain employs TRBV30 and TRBJ2-5; D ambiguous. There are 14 residues in the CDR3. Germline loops: CDR1 GTSNPN, CDR2 SVGIG (reference sequence). Trimming removed 4 bases from V and 0 bases from J, with 12 bases in between. The DNA of the CDR3 is TGTGCCTGGATACAGAAGATTAACCAAGAGACCCAGTACTTC. Its protein product is CAWIQKINQETQYF.

The chain recombines TRBV11-2 with TRBJ2-4; D is unclear. Looked up from germline, CDR1 is SGHAT and CDR2 is FQNNGV. Trimming removed 3 bases from V and 0 bases from J, with 12 bases in between. The CDR3 contains 16 residues. The CDR3 DNA is TGTGCCAGCAGCTTGGGGAACACGCTAGCCAAAAACATTCAGTACTTC. Its translation: CASSLGNTLAKNIQYF.

The chain employs TRBV2 and TRBJ1-1, with a possible D match to TRBD1 (5 bases). The CDR3 loop spans 15 amino acids. Trimming cost V 6 bases and J 4 bases, with 18 bases left between them. The V gene's germline CDR1 is SNHLY and CDR2 FYNNEI. CDR3: CASRSGSGWATEAFF. CDR3 in DNA: TGTGCCAGCAGATCAGGTTCAGGGTGGGCCACTGAAGCTTTCTTT.

V is TRBV15 and J is TRBJ2-1; 7 nucleotides agree with TRBD2. Trimming cost V 0 bases and J 5 bases; bases outside gene matches: 4. Per germline, CDR1 LNHNV and CDR2 YYDKDF (reference sequence). CDR3 length: 15 residues. In nucleotides, the CDR3 is TGTGCCACCAGCAGAGATCGGGGACTAAACAATGAGCAGTTCTTC. Protein product: CATSRDRGLNNEQFF.

The chain is built from TRBV4-1 and TRBJ2-4; 7 bases align to TRBD1. The CDR3 is made up of 17 amino acids. In germline, CDR1 is MGHRA, CDR2 YSYEKL. V shed 2 bases and J 3 bases; nucleotides not matched to a gene: 10. In DNA, the CDR3 is TGCGCCAGCAGCCAATACAACAGGGGCCTCGACAAAAACATTCAGTACTTC. Amino acids: CASSQYNRGLDKNIQYF.

Concerning this clone: In the same sample, other DNA sequences code for this CDR3. The chain couples TRBV19 to TRBJ2-3; 8 bases are shared with TRBD1. V lost 6 bases and J lost 0; bases outside the gene matches: 8. This CDR3 has 16 amino acids. Germline V gene data show CDR1 as LNHDA and CDR2 as SQIVND (reference sequence). The chain's CDR3 is CASSIKYRGSTDTQYF. CDR3 coding DNA: TGTGCCAGTAGCATTAAGTACAGGGGGAGCACAGATACGCAGTATTTT. The variable domain in full, completed from reference TRBV19 and TRBJ2-3, reads DGGITQSPKYLFRKEGQNVTLSCEQNLNHDAMYWYRQDPGQGLRLIYYSQIVNDFQKGDIAEGYSVSREKKESFPLTVTSAQKNPTAFYLCASSIKYRGSTDTQYFGPGTRLTVL.

This chain links TRBV7-9 with TRBJ1-1; a weak D match, TRBD1 (6 bases). CDR1 and CDR2 (germline): SEHNR, FQNEAQ (reference sequence). With 2 bases removed from V and 3 bases from J, the gap between germline ends came to 10 bases. The CDR3 is 14 amino acids. CDR3 DNA: TGTGCCAGCAGCTTATGGGGGGCATACACTGAAGCTTTCTTT. Protein product: CASSLWGAYTEAFF. Together with reference TRBV7-9 and TRBJ1-1, the CDR3 gives the full variable domain: DTGVSQNPRHKITKRGQNVTFRCDPISEHNRLYWYRQTLGQGPEFLTYFQNEAQLEKSRLLSDRFSAERPKGSFSTLEIQRTEQGDSAMYLCASSLWGAYTEAFFGQGTRLTVV.